This entry lists 24 T cell receptor beta chains sequenced from one sample in a study of shared clonotypes between healthy human individuals. Measured with immunoSEQ multiplex PCR; TCRdb has only the in-frame clones, and not every one. Of around 1,900,000 clones in the sample, 93% were seen once. CD8 cells classed as naive were CD45RO-negative and positively selected for CCR7, excluding terminally differentiated effector memory CD45RA+ cells. The sequencing sample was made of naive CD8+ T cells from PBMCs. Every receptor here comes from a man between 18 and 29 years old in good health. Some clones in this sample may be carry-over from other donors' samples.

The CDR3 is CATSRVPASGMNTGELFF. The CDR3 DNA follows: TGTGCCACCAGCAGAGTTCCAGCTAGCGGGATGAACACCGGGGAGCTGTTTTTT. The chain couples TRBV15 to TRBJ2-2; TRBD2 aligns across 9 bases. Germline assignment: CDR1 LNHNV and CDR2 YYDKDF (reference sequence). This CDR3 comprises 18 residues. Unmatched junction bases numbered 7, after V lost 1 base and J lost 1 base.

This sequence joins TRBV7-2 and TRBJ2-2, with D tentatively TRBD1 or TRBD2 (5 bases each). CDR1 and CDR2 (germline): SGHTA, FQGNSA. Trimming removed 1 base at V and 1 base at J, with 7 bases between. The CDR3 spans 15 residues. The CDR3 bases are TGTGCCAGCAGCTTAGGGGGGAGGAACACCGGGGAGCTGTTTTTT. It translates to CASSLGGRNTGELFF.

The chain recombines TRBV11-2 with TRBJ2-7; D not certain. V lost 1 base and J 0 bases, leaving 10 bases between the germline ends. CDR3 length: 15 residues. Germline V gene lookup returns CDR1 SGHAT and CDR2 FQNNGV. The CDR3 nucleotides read TGTGCCAGCAGCTTAGGGCAGTTACCCTCCTACGAGCAGTACTTC. Protein product: CASSLGQLPSYEQYF.

The rearrangement uses TRBV27 and TRBJ2-7; 9 bases line up with TRBD1. The V gene end was trimmed by 0 bases and the J gene end by 5 bases; junction bases not matched to a gene: 8. The CDR3 length is 16 residues. Germline-derived CDR1 and CDR2 are MNHEY and SMNVEV (reference sequence). The CDR3 coding sequence is TGTGCCAGCAGTTTATCCGCGGGGACAGGGTCCCACGAGCAGTACTTC. Translation gives CASSLSAGTGSHEQYF.

The chain is built from TRBV4-1 and TRBJ2-2; 9 nucleotides match TRBD1. The ends lost 6 bases at V and 6 bases at J; junction bases unmatched: 8. Germline lookup yields CDR1 MGHRA and CDR2 YSYEKL. This CDR3 has 15 residues. The CDR3 sequence is CASSPLGTGPGELFF. CDR3 bases: TGCGCCAGCAGTCCACTTGGGACAGGGCCCGGGGAGCTGTTTTTT.

The chain carries TRBV9 and TRBJ2-2; D not certain. Germline V gene sequence: CDR1 SGDLS, CDR2 YYNGEE. The CDR3 totals 17 residues. Trimming stripped 1 base from V and 1 base from J, with 14 bases between. CDR3 coding DNA: TGTGCCAGCAGCGTATATTCGTGGAGCAAGAACACCGGGGAGCTGTTTTTT. Translating it yields CASSVYSWSKNTGELFF.

The CDR3: CASSSLAGGREQFF. CDR3 nucleotide sequence: TGTGCCAGCAGCTCGCTAGCGGGAGGGCGTGAGCAGTTCTTC. The rearrangement joins TRBV7-3 to TRBJ2-1, with TRBD2 matching over 12 bases. The CDR3 runs 14 residues. Germline V gene sequence: CDR1 SGHTA, CDR2 FQGTGA. Trimming took 4 bases from V and 9 from J; bases not matched to a gene: 4. Drawing the rest from reference TRBV7-3 and TRBJ2-1, the complete variable domain is GAGVSQTPSNKVTEKGKYVELRCDPISGHTALYWYRQSLGQGPEFLIYFQGTGAADDSGLPNDRFFAVRPEGSVSTLKIQRTERGDSAVYLCASSSLAGGREQFFGPGTRLTVL.

The chain employs TRBV2 and TRBJ2-3; TRBD1 might be the D (5 bases). This CDR3 contains 18 residues. Trimming shortened V by 0 bases and J by 3 bases, and 19 bases separated the two germline ends. Germline V gene sequence: CDR1 SNHLY, CDR2 FYNNEI. This chain's CDR3 is CASSEAVQLQDGTDTQYF. The DNA for the CDR3 is TGTGCCAGCAGTGAAGCCGTTCAGCTACAGGATGGGACAGATACGCAGTATTTT.

The chain is built from TRBV27 and TRBJ2-7; TRBD2 matches 10 bases. The J segment lost 3 bases and the V segment lost 7 bases, leaving 9 bases of the junction unmatched. Germline V gives CDR1 MNHEY, CDR2 SMNVEV (reference sequence). The CDR3 totals 15 residues. CDR3 amino acids: CASKGSGRANYEQYF. CDR3 bases: TGTGCCAGCAAGGGAAGCGGGAGGGCCAACTACGAGCAGTACTTC.

The chain is built from TRBV19 and TRBJ2-1, with D unclear. V was shortened by 2 bases and J by 2 bases, with 10 bases between the two germline ends. The CDR3 loop spans 15 amino acids. Germline V gives CDR1 LNHDA, CDR2 SQIVND (reference sequence). The CDR3 spells CASSISGFTYNEQFF. CDR3 nucleotide sequence: TGTGCCAGTAGTATATCAGGATTTACCTACAATGAGCAGTTCTTC.

The J gene is TRBJ2-3, the V gene TRBV7-6; 10 bases are a match to TRBD1. This CDR3 is built from 21 residues. With 5 bases clipped from V and 2 bases from J, the junction kept 22 bases outside the gene matches. Per the germline V gene, CDR1 is SGHVS and CDR2 is FNYEAQ. The CDR3 spells CASSEQPGTGVREALTDTQYF. The CDR3, as DNA: TGTGCCAGCAGCGAACAACCCGGGACAGGGGTGAGGGAGGCCCTCACAGATACGCAGTATTTT.

The V gene is TRBV4-1, the J gene TRBJ2-1; D tentatively fits TRBD1 or TRBD2 (6 bases each). Germline assignment: CDR1 MGHRA and CDR2 YSYEKL. CDR3 length equals 16 residues. V lost 4 bases and J 7 bases, leaving 20 bases between the germline ends. Here the CDR3 DNA reads TGCGCCAGCAGCCCTGACCCGGGGGCCCCACCTAATGAGCAGTTCTTC. This encodes CASSPDPGAPPNEQFF.

This chain links TRBV5-1 with TRBJ2-3; 8 nucleotides line up with TRBD2. Trimming took 0 bases from V and 3 from J; bases not matched to a gene: 9. Germline CDR1 reads SGHRS; CDR2 reads YFSETQ. The CDR3 covers 17 residues. CDR3 amino acids: CASSLGLAGFVTDTQYF. CDR3 DNA: TGCGCCAGCAGCTTGGGGTTAGCGGGATTCGTAACAGATACGCAGTATTTT.

The chain is built from TRBV5-6 and TRBJ1-6; D is ambiguous. Germline V gene data show CDR1 as SGHDT and CDR2 as YYEEEE. The CDR3 sequence is 13 residues long. The ends were cut back, 0 bases at V and 9 bases at J, with 7 bases in the middle. The CDR3 reads CASSLVGSSPLHF. CDR3 bases: TGTGCCAGCAGCTTGGTGGGATCTTCACCCCTCCACTTT. The full variable domain, its missing parts supplied by reference TRBV5-6 and TRBJ1-6, is DAGVTQSPTHLIKTRGQQVTLRCSPKSGHDTVSWYQQALGQGPQFIFQYYEEEERQRGNFPDRFSGHQFPNYSSELNVNALLLGDSALYLCASSLVGSSPLHFGNGTRLTVT.

This clone was observed a single time. The chain is built from TRBV19 and TRBJ2-7; 7 bases are a match to TRBD1. The CDR3 loop spans 17 amino acids. V lost 4 bases and J lost 3; bases outside the gene matches: 15. From germline, CDR1 is LNHDA and CDR2 SQIVND (reference sequence). CDR3 sequence (DNA): TGTGCCAGTAGTAACAGAATCCCCACAGGGGAACACTACGAGCAGTACTTC. It encodes CASSNRIPTGEHYEQYF.

The chain carries TRBV7-9 and TRBJ2-7; 8 bases are a match to TRBD1. Losses at the gene ends were 1 base for V and 3 bases for J; bases not matched to a gene: 5. Germline CDR1 and CDR2: SEHNR and FQNEAQ (reference sequence). This CDR3 region has 15 residues. DNA of the CDR3: TGTGCCAGCAGCTTAGGGACAGGGCGACACTACGAGCAGTACTTC. Translation: CASSLGTGRHYEQYF.

V and J are TRBV6-1 and TRBJ2-5; TRBD1 matches 9 bases. With 4 bases clipped from V and 2 bases from J, the junction kept 11 bases outside the gene matches. The CDR3 covers 17 residues. Germline V gene data show CDR1 as MNHNS and CDR2 as SASEGT. The CDR3 DNA is TGTGCCAGCAGTGCGGGACAGGGTTTCCAGAAACAAGAGACCCAGTACTTC. It yields the protein CASSAGQGFQKQETQYF.

V and J are TRBV27 and TRBJ1-6; D remains ambiguous. The CDR3 spans 16 residues. Trimming took off 1 base at V and 7 bases at J, with 14 bases between the two ends. Germline CDR1 MNHEY, CDR2 SMNVEV (reference sequence). The CDR3 DNA is TGTGCCAGCAGTTTATTGGTAGGGCGGGCGAATTCACCCCTCCACTTT. Translating gives CASSLLVGRANSPLHF.

J is TRBJ2-5 and V is TRBV15; tentative D call: TRBD2 (6 bases). Looked up from germline, CDR1 is LNHNV and CDR2 is YYDKDF (reference sequence). There are 15 residues in the CDR3. The germline V and J ends were trimmed by 1 base and 6 bases, with 15 bases remaining between them. The CDR3 here is CATSRGWGDSQTQYF. The CDR3 bases are TGTGCCACCAGCAGAGGATGGGGGGATAGCCAGACCCAGTACTTC. Full variable domain (outside the CDR3, taken from reference TRBV15 and TRBJ2-5): DAMVIQNPRYQVTQFGKPVTLSCSQTLNHNVMYWYQQKSSQAPKLLFHYYDKDFNNEADTPDNFQSRRPNTSFCFLDIRSPGLGDTAMYLCATSRGWGDSQTQYFGPGTRLLVL.

The chain employs TRBV4-1 and TRBJ2-5; perhaps TRBD2 as D (6 bases). V lost 1 base to trimming and J lost 6 bases, with 15 bases between them. Germline-derived CDR1 and CDR2 are MGHRA and YSYEKL. The CDR3 has 15 amino acids. In DNA, the CDR3 is TGCGCCAGCAGCCAAGTGACGGGAGCTGGAAAGACCCAGTACTTC. Translating gives CASSQVTGAGKTQYF.

V and J are TRBV5-1 and TRBJ2-1; no clear D gene. The CDR3 sequence is 14 residues long. Trimming stripped 3 bases from V and 0 bases from J, with 7 bases between. In germline, CDR1 is SGHRS, CDR2 YFSETQ. The CDR3 sequence is CASSSRGSYNEQFF. The CDR3 coding sequence is TGCGCCAGCAGCTCCCGAGGCTCCTACAATGAGCAGTTCTTC.

The chain is built from TRBV27 and TRBJ1-2; a weak D match, TRBD1 (5 bases). CDR3 length equals 13 residues. Germline assignment: CDR1 MNHEY and CDR2 SMNVEV (reference sequence). Trimming stripped 6 bases from V and 5 bases from J, with 13 bases between. DNA for the CDR3: TGTGCCAGCAGCGGGGACGGGTCGTATGGCTACACCTTC. This encodes CASSGDGSYGYTF.

The chain uses TRBV19 and TRBJ2-7; 7 bases fit TRBD1. CDR3 length: 16 residues. Germline V gene lookup returns CDR1 LNHDA and CDR2 SQIVND (reference sequence). The V segment lost 0 bases and the J segment 6 bases; nucleotides outside the gene matches: 11. The CDR3 is CASSIDRTGIDREQYF. The CDR3 region has the DNA TGTGCCAGTAGTATAGATAGGACAGGCATAGACCGCGAGCAGTACTTC.

This chain uses TRBV5-5 with TRBJ2-3; possible D gene TRBD1, 5 bases. This CDR3 has 16 amino acids. V was cut by 4 bases and J by 2 bases, with 17 bases left in between. Germline CDR1 is SGHKS and CDR2 is YYEKEE (reference sequence). The CDR3 sequence is CASSPRLDSFTDTQYF. The CDR3 region has the DNA TGTGCCAGCAGCCCTAGGTTAGACAGCTTCACAGATACGCAGTATTTT.